This TCR beta chain was identified in a study of cytomegalovirus exposure and HLA in healthy donors. Comments on this clone: Its antigen is not known.

CDR3 length: 14 residues. Germline CDR1 SGDLS, CDR2 YYNGEE. The V and J ends lost 0 bases and 4 bases, in that order; junction bases with no gene match: 2. This PCR relied on a set of 60 Vbeta primers and 13 Jbeta primers. The table came from immunoSEQ multiplex PCR; TCRdb's copy has only in-frame clones and leaves some out. Seen here are about 130,000 clones, 75% to 85% observed once, and the top ten hold roughly 12%. Overall study findings and caveats: Rates of TCR association differed by HLA locus in a later analysis, with DRB1 highest and HLA-C lowest. Analyzed later, most CMV-associated TCR beta chains appeared HLA-restricted.

The TCR comes from a male donor in good health and CMV-seropositive. V usage is TRBV9 and J usage is TRBJ1-1; 8 positions match TRBD1. Sequenced input: PBMCs. CDR3 DNA sequence: TGTGCCAGCAGCGTAGCAGGGGGCCGCACTGAAGCTTTCTTT. Protein: CASSVAGGRTEAFF. The full variable domain, in which reference TRBV9 and TRBJ1-1 provide the parts outside the CDR3, is DSGVTQTPKHLITATGQRVTLRCSPRSGDLSVYWYQQSLDQGLQFLIQYYNGEERAKGNILERFSAQQFPDLHSELNLSSLELGDSALYFCASSVAGGRTEAFFGQGTRLTVV.